A selection of T cell receptor beta chains follows, all from one sample in a study of T cell repertoires in cytomegalovirus infection. One entry per CDR3 protein results from TCRdb running MiXCR on the reads. The repertoire consists of 110,000 to 150,000 distinct CDR3 sequences, with about 6.5% occurring once and the leading ten covering approximately 18%. The sequencing input was PBMCs. These TCRs come from a human donor in good health (CMV status not recorded). Some clones in this sample may be carry-over from other donors' samples. Each CDR3 is given with its conserved first and last residue. A D gene is named only where the DNA matches it firmly. For some rows the clone size is stated as once, few or many, or as a class when expanded; others skip it.

few,TRBJ2-7,.,TRBV15,CATSTTMHLEQYF,TGTGCCACCAGCACCACAATGCATCTCGAGCAGTACTTC
few,TRBJ1-5,.,TRBV6-2/TRBV6-3,CASRSYQGLWSNQPQHF,TGTGCCAGCAGGAGTTACCAGGGTTTGTGGAGCAATCAGCCCCAGCATTTT
many,TRBJ1-5,.,TRBV12-3/TRBV12-4,CASSLGLSNQPQHF,TGTGCCAGCAGTTTAGGTCTTAGCAATCAGCCCCAGCATTTT
few,TRBJ2-1,TRBD2,TRBV20-1,CSARTSGGFFEQFF,TGCAGTGCTAGGACTAGCGGGGGTTTTTTTGAGCAGTTCTTC
few,TRBJ2-3,.,TRBV19,CASKSSDTDTQYF,TGTGCCAGTAAATCTAGCGATACAGATACGCAGTATTTT
few,TRBJ2-1,.,TRBV2,CASSELQPNEQFF,TGTGCCAGCAGTGAATTACAACCGAATGAGCAGTTCTTC
.,TRBJ1-2,TRBD1,TRBV2,CASSEDRGGGYTF,TGTGCCAGCAGTGAGGACAGGGGAGGTGGCTACACCTTC
many,TRBJ2-2,TRBD1,TRBV2,CASRDGQGVAGELFF,TGTGCCAGCAGGGACGGACAGGGAGTCGCCGGGGAGCTGTTTTTT
few,TRBJ1-4,.,TRBV29-1,CSVPTGATNEKLFF,TGCAGCGTCCCGACGGGTGCAACTAATGAAAAACTGTTTTTT
many,TRBJ2-5,.,TRBV7-2,CASSSGSGQTQYF,TGTGCCAGCAGCTCAGGATCGGGGCAGACCCAGTACTTC
many,TRBJ2-7,TRBD1,TRBV7-9,CASRGGATPYEQYF,TGTGCCAGCAGAGGGGGCGCAACCCCCTACGAGCAGTACTTC
many,TRBJ1-1,.,TRBV6-2/TRBV6-3,CASSYYLDTEAFF,TGTGCCAGCAGTTATTATTTGGACACTGAAGCTTTCTTT
many,TRBJ2-1,TRBD2,TRBV7-9,CASSLGFGLAGNEQFF,TGTGCCAGCAGCTTGGGTTTTGGACTAGCGGGTAATGAGCAGTTCTTC